Below, 32 T cell receptor beta chains from the same sample are listed, as sequenced in a study of T cells in Graves' hyperthyroidism and ophthalmopathy. The source material, RNA transcripts, was used to amplify TCR beta CDR3 regions. The HTBI primer set drove a first-round RT-PCR of the TCR CDR3. TCRdb re-called the multiplex PCR reads through MiXCR, storing one row per CDR3 protein. The table lists a few hundred thousand distinct CDR3 sequences, 15% to 19% of them singletons. Sample: blood. Receptors were obtained from a woman aged 25 to 45 with Graves' hyperthyroidism.

This clonotype was found many times. The gene calls are TRBV5-1 and TRBJ2-3; D possibly corresponds to TRBD1 (6 bases). V lost 4 bases, J lost 0 bases, and 12 bases lay in between. This CDR3 has 15 residues. Germline V gene lookup returns CDR1 SGHRS and CDR2 YFSETQ. As DNA, the CDR3 is TGCGCCAGCAGCCTAACGACAGGAAGCACAGATACGCAGTATTTT. This codes for CASSLTTGSTDTQYF.

This clonotype appeared a few times. CDR3 region: CASSEASRNQPQHF. For the CDR3, the DNA is TGTGCCAGCAGTGAAGCATCCAGAAATCAGCCCCAGCATTTT. The J gene is TRBJ1-5, the V gene TRBV2; the D is unclear. The V end lost 0 bases, the J end lost 4 bases, and 7 bases lay between the germline ends. This CDR3 spans 14 amino acids. Germline-derived CDR1 and CDR2 are SNHLY and FYNNEI. The variable domain in full, with the rest retrieved from reference TRBV2 and TRBJ1-5, is EPEVTQTPSHQVTQMGQEVILRCVPISNHLYFYWYRQILGQKVEFLVSFYNNEISEKSEIFDDQFSVERPDGSNFTLKIRSTKLEDSAMYFCASSEASRNQPQHFGDGTRLSIL.

There are many counts of this clonotype. The chain links TRBV11-2 to TRBJ2-1; TRBD2 matches 11 bases. The germline V gene encodes CDR1 SGHAT and CDR2 FQNNGV. The CDR3 consists of 15 residues. The junction had 6 bases not matched to a gene; V was cut back by 5 bases and J by 6 bases. The CDR3 loop is CASSPGLAAPNEQFF. CDR3 DNA sequence: TGTGCCAGCAGCCCGGGACTAGCGGCTCCCAATGAGCAGTTCTTC.

This clonotype turned up a few times. This chain connects TRBV18 to TRBJ2-3; 7 bases match TRBD1. Per germline, CDR1 KGHSH and CDR2 LQKENI. J lost 0 bases, V lost 3 bases, and 9 bases had no gene match. CDR3 length: 17 amino acids. Here the CDR3 DNA reads TGTGCCAGCTCACCCATCGACAGGGAGTTTAGCACAGATACGCAGTATTTT. It specifies CASSPIDREFSTDTQYF.

The chain recombines TRBV5-1 with TRBJ2-1; TRBD2 matches 13 bases. CDR1 is SGHRS and CDR2 is YFSETQ in the germline V gene. The CDR3 length is 15 residues. V gave up 4 bases and J gave up 10 bases; unmatched junction bases: 8. DNA of the CDR3: TGCGCCAGCAGCCTAGGACTAGCGGGAGTGCAAGAGCAGTTCTTC. Its translation is CASSLGLAGVQEQFF. The full variable domain, in which reference TRBV5-1 and TRBJ2-1 provide the parts outside the CDR3, is KAGVTQTPRYLIKTRGQQVTLSCSPISGHRSVSWYQQTPGQGLQFLFEYFSETQRNKGNFPGRFSGRQFSNSRSEMNVSTLELGDSALYLCASSLGLAGVQEQFFGPGTRLTVL.

This clonotype was counted only a few times. The rearrangement links TRBV5-1 to TRBJ2-7; a weak D match, TRBD1 (5 bases). The CDR3 totals 14 residues. With 1 base removed from V and 6 bases from J, the gap between germline ends came to 14 bases. Germline loops: CDR1 SGHRS, CDR2 YFSETQ. Written as DNA, the CDR3 is TGCGCCAGCAGCTTGTTTCAGGGTTCGTTCGAGCAGTACTTC. Protein product: CASSLFQGSFEQYF. Looking up the rest from reference TRBV5-1 and TRBJ2-7 gives the full variable domain: KAGVTQTPRYLIKTRGQQVTLSCSPISGHRSVSWYQQTPGQGLQFLFEYFSETQRNKGNFPGRFSGRQFSNSRSEMNVSTLELGDSALYLCASSLFQGSFEQYFGPGTRLTVT.

This clonotype was counted many times. The V and J genes are TRBV20-1 and TRBJ1-2; a weak D match, TRBD1 (6 bases). CDR3 length equals 14 residues. In germline, CDR1 is DFQATT, CDR2 SNEGSKA (reference sequence). V was cut by 0 bases and J by 4 bases, with 12 bases left in between. The chain's CDR3 is CSARDLDRLYGYTF. In DNA, the CDR3 is TGCAGTGCTAGAGATCTTGACAGGCTCTATGGCTACACCTTC.

This clonotype was seen repeatedly, ten times or more. The chain recombines TRBV30 with TRBJ2-6; D ambiguous. The V end lost 3 bases, the J end lost 0 bases, and 9 bases lay between the germline ends. The length of the CDR3 is 15 residues. Germline CDR1 and CDR2: GTSNPN and SVGIG (reference sequence). The CDR3 here is CAWRIRISGANVLTF. The CDR3 DNA reads TGTGCCTGGAGGATCAGGATCTCTGGGGCCAACGTCCTGACTTTC.

This sequence joins TRBV5-5 and TRBJ2-1; D possibly corresponds to TRBD1 (5 bases). Trimming stripped 9 bases from V and 6 bases from J, with 16 bases between. CDR1 SGHKS and CDR2 YYEKEE come from the germline V gene (reference sequence). The CDR3 has 13 residues. The CDR3, as DNA: TGTGCCACCGACAGAGGAAGTGGCAATGAGCAGTTCTTC. It specifies CATDRGSGNEQFF. Variable domain in full (rest from reference TRBV5-5 and TRBJ2-1): DAGVTQSPTHLIKTRGQQVTLRCSPISGHKSVSWYQQVLGQGPQFIFQYYEKEERGRGNFPDRFSARQFPNYSSELNVNALLLGDSALYLCATDRGSGNEQFFGPGTRLTVL.

The chain joins TRBV27 to TRBJ2-2; D unresolved. Germline CDR1 is MNHEY and CDR2 is SMNVEV (reference sequence). The V end was cut by 10 bases, the J end by 6 bases, with 9 bases between. CDR3 size: 11 residues. CDR3: CATQKAGELFF. CDR3 DNA: TGTGCCACCCAGAAGGCCGGGGAGCTGTTTTTT.

This clonotype was seen many times. The V call is TRBV29-1, the J call TRBJ2-5, with D maybe TRBD2 (5 bases). The CDR3 extends over 14 amino acids. V dropped 2 bases and J dropped 3 bases, with 13 bases sitting between them. CDR1 is SQVTM and CDR2 is ANQGSEA in the germline V gene. This chain's CDR3 is CSVEQSWEKETQYF. The CDR3 nucleotides read TGCAGCGTTGAACAGTCGTGGGAGAAAGAGACCCAGTACTTC. The full variable domain, its missing parts supplied by reference TRBV29-1 and TRBJ2-5, is SAVISQKPSRDICQRGTSLTIQCQVDSQVTMMFWYRQQPGQSLTLIATANQGSEATYESGFVIDKFPISRPNLTFSTLTVSNMSPEDSSIYLCSVEQSWEKETQYFGPGTRLLVL.

This clonotype was recorded many times. In nucleotides, the CDR3 is TGTGCCAGCGGTCCTGGACTAGCGGGAGGCGTTGTTCTGTTTTTT. It specifies CASGPGLAGGVVLFF. This sequence joins TRBV12-3 or TRBV12-4 and TRBJ2-2, with 14 bases fitting TRBD2. J gave up 14 bases and V 8 bases, and 13 bases lay outside the gene matches. The CDR3 is 15 residues long.

There are many counts of this clonotype. This rearrangement joins TRBV2 to TRBJ1-1; D unclear. Germline values: CDR1 SNHLY, CDR2 FYNNEI. V shed 8 bases and J shed 1 base, with 14 bases lying between them. CDR3 length: 14 residues. The CDR3 loop reads CASHWRLTNTEAFF. In nucleotides, the CDR3 is TGTGCCAGCCACTGGCGGCTCACGAACACTGAAGCTTTCTTT.

This clonotype was counted between two and nine times. V is TRBV7-9 and J is TRBJ2-1, with 10 bases identical to TRBD2. This CDR3 region has 14 residues. After removal of 7 bases from V and 9 bases from J, the junction contained 9 bases not matched to a gene. CDR1 and CDR2 from the germline V gene are SEHNR and FQNEAQ (reference sequence). CDR3 nucleotides: TGTGCCAGCAACACAGCGGGAGGGAGGGTTGAGCAGTTCTTC. Amino acids: CASNTAGGRVEQFF. Variable domain in full (rest from reference TRBV7-9 and TRBJ2-1): DTGVSQNPRHKITKRGQNVTFRCDPISEHNRLYWYRQTLGQGPEFLTYFQNEAQLEKSRLLSDRFSAERPKGSFSTLEIQRTEQGDSAMYLCASNTAGGRVEQFFGPGTRLTVL.

This clonotype has at least ten counts. The rearrangement uses TRBV10-3 and TRBJ1-1, with D tentatively TRBD1 (5 bases). The CDR3 is made up of 13 amino acids. From germline, CDR1 is ENHRY and CDR2 SYGVKD. Trimming cost V 4 bases and J 1 base, with 7 bases left between them. In DNA form, the CDR3 reads TGTGCCATCAGTGTTAGGGGGAACACTGAAGCTTTCTTT. Encoded protein: CAISVRGNTEAFF.

The chain employs TRBV7-2 and TRBJ2-3; unclear D gene. Trimming removed 1 base at V and 8 bases at J, with 13 bases between. CDR3 length: 14 amino acids. Germline values: CDR1 SGHTA, CDR2 FQGNSA. CDR3 sequence reads: CASSLETDLATQYF. The CDR3 bases are TGTGCCAGCAGCTTAGAGACGGATCTGGCTACGCAGTATTTT. Full variable domain (rest looked up from reference TRBV7-2 and TRBJ2-3): GAGVSQSPSNKVTEKGKDVELRCDPISGHTALYWYRQSLGQGLEFLIYFQGNSAPDKSGLPSDRFSAERTGGSVSTLTIQRTQQEDSAVYLCASSLETDLATQYFGPGTRLTVL.

In its sample, this clonotype was seen many times. This chain joins TRBV20-1 and TRBJ1-6, with TRBD1 matching 7 bases. The CDR3 spans 14 residues. From germline, CDR1 is DFQATT and CDR2 SNEGSKA (reference sequence). Trimming removed 6 bases from V and 7 bases from J; junction bases left unmatched: 9. CDR3 residues: CSAEYPQGNSPLHF. The CDR3, as DNA: TGCAGTGCGGAATACCCACAGGGGAATTCACCCCTCCACTTT.

At least ten counts were recorded for this clonotype. This chain uses TRBV6-1 with TRBJ1-1, with a weak D call TRBD1 (5 bases). This CDR3 comprises 14 residues. The germline V gene has CDR1 MNHNS and CDR2 SASEGT. With 5 bases removed from V and 0 bases from J, the gap between germline ends came to 10 bases. DNA for the CDR3: TGTGCCAGCAGTTACAGGACCATGAACACTGAAGCTTTCTTT. It yields the protein CASSYRTMNTEAFF.

This clonotype was seen many times. This chain links TRBV20-1 with TRBJ2-3; unclear D gene. The CDR3 covers 13 residues. V was shortened by 1 base and J by 6 bases, with 11 bases between the two germline ends. In germline, CDR1 is DFQATT, CDR2 SNEGSKA (reference sequence). The CDR3 DNA reads as TGCAGTGCTAGAGTGGACCCCGGGGATACGCAGTATTTT. This sequence encodes CSARVDPGDTQYF.

This clonotype was observed many times. The chain links TRBV18 to TRBJ2-1; D remains unclear. The germline V and J ends were trimmed by 5 bases and 2 bases, with 10 bases remaining between them. The length of the CDR3 is 14 residues. The V gene's germline CDR1 is KGHSH and CDR2 LQKENI. DNA of the CDR3: TGTGCCAGCTCAAAGGAGCAGACCTACAATGAGCAGTTCTTC. Its translation: CASSKEQTYNEQFF.

This clonotype was seen at least ten times. The chain joins TRBV12-3 or TRBV12-4 to TRBJ1-2; D is undetermined. The germline V and J ends were trimmed by 6 bases and 4 bases, with 9 bases remaining between them. The CDR3 runs 12 residues. DNA for the CDR3: TGTGCCAGCAGGGGATCACGCTATGGCTACACCTTC. It translates to CASRGSRYGYTF.

A word on this clonotype: A much larger clone is a single base away; this may be a read error. The chain combines TRBV3-1 with TRBJ2-7; 9 nucleotides line up with TRBD1. This CDR3 is built from 13 residues. Germline V gene lookup returns CDR1 LGHDT and CDR2 YNNKEL (reference sequence). V trimming: 8 bases; J trimming: 6 bases; junction bases outside the gene matches: 8. Here the CDR3 DNA reads TGTGCCAGCGCCCCGGGACAGGGCTCCGAGCAGTACTTC. Residues: CASAPGQGSEQYF.

This clonotype has a count of ten or more. This chain links TRBV11-2 with TRBJ2-1; D remains unclear. Germline V CDR1 and CDR2: SGHAT, FQNNGV. V gave up 1 base and J gave up 3 bases, with 7 bases separating them. The CDR3 has 14 residues. The CDR3 sequence: CASSLGDSYNEQFF. CDR3 nucleotide sequence: TGTGCCAGCAGCTTAGGAGATAGCTACAATGAGCAGTTCTTC.

This clonotype was seen more than once but under ten times. The chain couples TRBV30 to TRBJ1-2; D gene ambiguous. The CDR3 covers 15 residues. The V end was cut by 0 bases, the J end by 0 bases, with 11 bases between. In germline, CDR1 is GTSNPN, CDR2 SVGIG (reference sequence). The chain's CDR3 is CAWSVRARANYGYTF. CDR3 nucleotide sequence: TGTGCCTGGAGTGTAAGGGCAAGAGCTAACTATGGCTACACCTTC.

The chain uses TRBV18 and TRBJ1-5, with D perhaps matching TRBD1 (6 bases). The CDR3 runs 13 residues. Germline lookup yields CDR1 KGHSH and CDR2 LQKENI. The V gene lost 6 bases and the J gene lost 7 bases, with 13 bases spanning the gap. The CDR3 bases are TGTGCCAGCTCCCGAGGGGGAGCCCAGCCCCAGCATTTT. Amino acid sequence: CASSRGGAQPQHF.

The rearrangement uses TRBV29-1 and TRBJ2-7; 7 nucleotides agree with TRBD2. V lost 1 base, J lost 6 bases, and 6 bases stayed unmatched. This CDR3 comprises 13 residues. The germline V gene has CDR1 SQVTM and CDR2 ANQGSEA. CDR3 loop: CSVEAGLVPEQYF. The CDR3 DNA follows: TGCAGCGTTGAAGCCGGACTAGTCCCCGAGCAGTACTTC.

CDR3 nucleotides: TGTGCCTGGGACAGGGGGGCCTACAATGAGCAGTTCTTC. Translated, it gives CAWDRGAYNEQFF. The chain couples TRBV30 to TRBJ2-1; 9 nucleotides match TRBD1. Germline trimming cut 5 bases from V and 2 bases from J; bases unmatched to any gene: 1. The germline gives CDR1 GTSNPN, CDR2 SVGIG (reference sequence). The CDR3 runs to 13 residues.

This clonotype was picked up many times. CDR3 DNA sequence: TGTGCCAGCAGTTACTCATATGAGCAGTTCTTC. Its translation: CASSYSYEQFF. This chain links TRBV6-2 or TRBV6-3 with TRBJ2-1; D is undetermined. This CDR3 region has 11 residues. Germline CDR1 reads MNHEY; CDR2 reads SVGEGT. V shed 0 bases and J shed 8 bases, with 2 bases lying between them.

Notes on this clonotype: A much larger clonotype is one base distant, so this may be a read error. DNA for the CDR3: TGCAGCGTTGAAGATAGTCGACTAGCGGAACTCACAAATACGCAGTATTTT. Encoded protein: CSVEDSRLAELTNTQYF. The rearrangement links TRBV29-1 to TRBJ2-3, with TRBD2 matching over 9 bases. From germline, CDR1 is SQVTM and CDR2 ANQGSEA. The CDR3 sequence is 17 residues long.

Remarks on this clonotype: A read error may be the cause here, since a much bigger clone is one base away. The genes are TRBV28 and TRBJ1-5; no firm D call. Germline CDR1 is MDHEN and CDR2 is SYDVKM. The CDR3 contains 15 residues. V lost 7 bases and J lost 0, with 13 bases in between. As DNA, the CDR3 is TGTGCCAGCACCTCGGCGGAGTATAGCAATCAGCCCCAGCATTTT. Translation gives CASTSAEYSNQPQHF.

V is TRBV25-1 and J is TRBJ1-6, with D hard to call. The germline V and J ends were trimmed by 2 bases and 0 bases, with 11 bases remaining between them. Germline V lookup: CDR1 MGHDK, CDR2 SYGVNS. The CDR3 is 17 residues long. CDR3 DNA sequence: TGTGCCAGCAGTGAAGGACGGAGGAGCTCCTATAATTCACCCCTCCACTTT. Translating gives CASSEGRRSSYNSPLHF.

A word on this clonotype: A much larger clone is a single base away; this may be a read error. This chain joins TRBV20-1 and TRBJ2-7, with D possibly TRBD1 on 5 matching bases. V lost 3 bases and J lost 3, with 12 bases in between. The CDR3 totals 13 residues. The germline gives CDR1 DFQATT, CDR2 SNEGSKA (reference sequence). CDR3 nucleotides: TGCAGTGCTAGCATGGGGCAGGTCTACGAGCAGTACTTC. As protein: CSASMGQVYEQYF.